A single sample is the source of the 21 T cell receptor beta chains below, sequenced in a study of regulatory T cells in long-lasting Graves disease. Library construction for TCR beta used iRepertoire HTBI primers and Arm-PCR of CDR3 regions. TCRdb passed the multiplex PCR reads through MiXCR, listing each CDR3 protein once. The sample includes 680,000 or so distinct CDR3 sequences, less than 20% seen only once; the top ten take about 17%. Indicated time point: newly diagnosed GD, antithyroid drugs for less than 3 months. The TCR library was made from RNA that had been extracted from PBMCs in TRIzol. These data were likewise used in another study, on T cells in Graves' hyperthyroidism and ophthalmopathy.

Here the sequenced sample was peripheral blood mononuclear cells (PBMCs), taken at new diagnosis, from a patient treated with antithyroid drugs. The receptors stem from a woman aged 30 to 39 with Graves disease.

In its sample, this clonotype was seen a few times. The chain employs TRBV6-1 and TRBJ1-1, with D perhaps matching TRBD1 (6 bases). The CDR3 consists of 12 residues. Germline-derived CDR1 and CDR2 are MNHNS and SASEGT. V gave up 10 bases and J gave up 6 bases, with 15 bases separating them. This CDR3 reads CATTRGTAEAFF. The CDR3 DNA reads TGTGCCACCACCAGGGGAACCGCTGAAGCTTTCTTT.

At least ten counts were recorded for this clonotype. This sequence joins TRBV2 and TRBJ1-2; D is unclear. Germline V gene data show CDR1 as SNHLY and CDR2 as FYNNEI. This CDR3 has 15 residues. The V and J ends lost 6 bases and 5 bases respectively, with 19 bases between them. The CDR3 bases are TGTGCCAGCAGCGAACCGGGAGTTCAGTCTTATGGCTACACCTTC. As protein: CASSEPGVQSYGYTF.

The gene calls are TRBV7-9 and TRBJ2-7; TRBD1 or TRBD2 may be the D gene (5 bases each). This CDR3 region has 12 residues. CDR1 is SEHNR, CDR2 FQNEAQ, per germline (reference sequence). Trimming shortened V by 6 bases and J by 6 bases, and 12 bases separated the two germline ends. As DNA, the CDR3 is TGTGCCAGCAGGGGGGAAAGGGGCGAGCAGTACTTC. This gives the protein CASRGERGEQYF.

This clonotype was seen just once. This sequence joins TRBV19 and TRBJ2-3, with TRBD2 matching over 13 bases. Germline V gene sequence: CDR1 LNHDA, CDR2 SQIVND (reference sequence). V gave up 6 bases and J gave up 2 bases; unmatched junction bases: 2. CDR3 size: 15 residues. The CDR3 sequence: CASRGLAGNTDTQYF. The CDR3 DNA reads TGTGCCAGTAGGGGACTAGCGGGAAACACAGATACGCAGTATTTT.

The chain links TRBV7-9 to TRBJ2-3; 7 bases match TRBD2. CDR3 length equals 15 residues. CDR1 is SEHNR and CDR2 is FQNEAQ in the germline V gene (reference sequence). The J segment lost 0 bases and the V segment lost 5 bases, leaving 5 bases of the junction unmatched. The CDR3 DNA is TGTGCCAGCAGCATTACTAGCGCAAGCACAGATACGCAGTATTTT. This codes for CASSITSASTDTQYF.

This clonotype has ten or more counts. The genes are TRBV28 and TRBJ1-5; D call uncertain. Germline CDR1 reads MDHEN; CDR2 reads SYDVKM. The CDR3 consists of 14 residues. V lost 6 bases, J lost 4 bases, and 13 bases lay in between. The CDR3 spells CASSPAGGNQPQHF. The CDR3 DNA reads TGTGCCAGCAGCCCTGCGGGCGGGAATCAGCCCCAGCATTTT.

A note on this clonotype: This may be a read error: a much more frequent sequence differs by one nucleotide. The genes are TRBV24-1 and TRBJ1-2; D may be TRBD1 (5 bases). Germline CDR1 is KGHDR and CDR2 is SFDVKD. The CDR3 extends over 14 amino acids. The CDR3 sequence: CATSAATANYGYAF. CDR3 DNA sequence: TGTGCCACCAGTGCGGCGACAGCTAACTATGGCTACGCCTTC.

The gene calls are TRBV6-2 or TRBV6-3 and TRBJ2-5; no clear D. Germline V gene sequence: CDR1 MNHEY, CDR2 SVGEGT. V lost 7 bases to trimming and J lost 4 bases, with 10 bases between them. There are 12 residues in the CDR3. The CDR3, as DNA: TGTGCCAGCACCCTTCCTCGAGAGACCCAGTACTTC. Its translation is CASTLPRETQYF.

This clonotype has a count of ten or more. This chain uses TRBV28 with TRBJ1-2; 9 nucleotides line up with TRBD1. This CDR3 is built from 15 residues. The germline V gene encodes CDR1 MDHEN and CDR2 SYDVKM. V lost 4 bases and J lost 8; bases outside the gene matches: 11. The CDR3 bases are TGTGCCAGCAGTTCCCCGGGGGGGACAGGGCTGGGCTACACCTTC. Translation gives CASSSPGGTGLGYTF.

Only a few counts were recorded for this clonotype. The CDR3 nucleotides read TGTGCCAGCAGTCCCAGCAGCAGAGTATACGAGCAGTACTTC. Translated: CASSPSSRVYEQYF. The V and J genes are TRBV12-3 or TRBV12-4 and TRBJ2-7, with D hard to call. The CDR3 has 14 amino acids. V lost 5 bases and J 4 bases, leaving 15 bases between the germline ends.

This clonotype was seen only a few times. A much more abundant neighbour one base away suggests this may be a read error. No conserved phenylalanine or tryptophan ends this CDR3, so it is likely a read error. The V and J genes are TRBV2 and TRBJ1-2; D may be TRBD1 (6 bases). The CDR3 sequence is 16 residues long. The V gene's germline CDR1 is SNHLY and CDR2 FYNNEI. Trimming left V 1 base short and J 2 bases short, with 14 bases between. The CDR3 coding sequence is TGTGCCAGCAGTGAAGGCCGAGGGGGGGCCAACTATGGCTACACCCTC. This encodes CASSEGRGGANYGYTL.

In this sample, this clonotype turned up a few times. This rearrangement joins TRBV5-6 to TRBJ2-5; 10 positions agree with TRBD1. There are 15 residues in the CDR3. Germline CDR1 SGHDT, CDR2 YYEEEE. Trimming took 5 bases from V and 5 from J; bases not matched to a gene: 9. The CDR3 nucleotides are TGTGCCAGCAGGTCAAGACAGGGGGCAGGGGAGACCCAGTACTTC. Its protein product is CASRSRQGAGETQYF.

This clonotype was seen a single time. The CDR3 DNA sequence: TGTGCCAGCAGCCAAAGGGGGGAGGGTTCCTACGAGCAGTACTTC. As protein: CASSQRGEGSYEQYF. V usage is TRBV3-1 and J usage is TRBJ2-7; D is perhaps TRBD2 (7 bases). Trimming cost V 2 bases and J 1 base, with 12 bases left between them. The CDR3 contains 15 residues. CDR1 and CDR2 from the germline V gene are LGHDT and YNNKEL (reference sequence).

The CDR3 reads CATSDLPTSGSTDTQYF. In nucleotides, the CDR3 is TGTGCCACCAGTGATTTACCGACTAGCGGGAGCACAGATACGCAGTATTTT. V usage is TRBV24-1 and J usage is TRBJ2-3; 10 nucleotides agree with TRBD2. Germline CDR1 reads KGHDR; CDR2 reads SFDVKD. The junction had 3 bases not matched to a gene; V was cut back by 1 base and J by 0 bases. The CDR3 has 17 amino acids.

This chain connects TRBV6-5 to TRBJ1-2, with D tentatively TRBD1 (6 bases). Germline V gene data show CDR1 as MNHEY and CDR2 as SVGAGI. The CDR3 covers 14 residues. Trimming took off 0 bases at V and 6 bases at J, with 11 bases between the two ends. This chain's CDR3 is CASSYSRGGDGYTF. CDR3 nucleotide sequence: TGTGCCAGCAGTTACTCGAGGGGGGGCGATGGCTACACCTTC.

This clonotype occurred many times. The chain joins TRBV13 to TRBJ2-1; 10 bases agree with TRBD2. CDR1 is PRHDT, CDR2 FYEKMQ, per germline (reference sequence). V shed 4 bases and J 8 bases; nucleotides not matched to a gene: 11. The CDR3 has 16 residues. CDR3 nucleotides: TGTGCCAGCAGCTCCAAATCTAGCGGGAGTAGGGATGAGCAGTTCTTC. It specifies CASSSKSSGSRDEQFF.

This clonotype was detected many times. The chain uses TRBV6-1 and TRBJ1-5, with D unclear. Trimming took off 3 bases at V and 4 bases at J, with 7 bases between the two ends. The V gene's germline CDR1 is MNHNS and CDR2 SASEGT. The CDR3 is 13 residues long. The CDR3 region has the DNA TGTGCCAGCAGTGACAGGTTAAATCAGCCCCAGCATTTT. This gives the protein CASSDRLNQPQHF.

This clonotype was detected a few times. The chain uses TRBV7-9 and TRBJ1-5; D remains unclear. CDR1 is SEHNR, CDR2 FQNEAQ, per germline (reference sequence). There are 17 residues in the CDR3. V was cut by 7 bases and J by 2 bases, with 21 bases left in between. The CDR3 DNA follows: TGTGCCAGCACCCTATCCACGGGAGGGCCCGGCAATCAGCCCCAGCATTTT. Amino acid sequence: CASTLSTGGPGNQPQHF.

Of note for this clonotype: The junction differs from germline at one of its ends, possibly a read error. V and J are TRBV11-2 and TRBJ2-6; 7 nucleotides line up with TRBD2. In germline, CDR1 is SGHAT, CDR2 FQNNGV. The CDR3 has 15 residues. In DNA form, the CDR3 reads TGTGCCAGCAGCTGGGGCGACCGGGAGGCCAACGTCCTGGCTTTC. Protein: CASSWGDREANVLAF. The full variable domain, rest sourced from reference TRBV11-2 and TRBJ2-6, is EAGVAQSPRYKIIEKRQSVAFWCNPISGHATLYWYQQILGQGPKLLIQFQNNGVVDDSQLPKDRFSAERLKGVDSTLKIQPAKLEDSAVYLCASSWGDREANVLAFGAGSRLTVL.

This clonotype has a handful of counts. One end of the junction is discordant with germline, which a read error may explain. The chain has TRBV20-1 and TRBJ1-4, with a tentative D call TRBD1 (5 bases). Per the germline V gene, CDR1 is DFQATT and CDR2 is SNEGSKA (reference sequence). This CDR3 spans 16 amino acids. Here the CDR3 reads CSGRTGGGRPNEKLVF. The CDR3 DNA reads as TGCAGTGGTAGGACGGGGGGTGGCCGCCCTAATGAAAAACTGGTTTTT.

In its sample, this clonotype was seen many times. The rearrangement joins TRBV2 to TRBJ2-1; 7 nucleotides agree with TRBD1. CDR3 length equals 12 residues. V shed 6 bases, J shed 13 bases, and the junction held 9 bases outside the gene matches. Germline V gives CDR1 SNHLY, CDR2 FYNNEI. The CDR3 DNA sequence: TGTGCCAGCAGAACCGGGACAGTTAGACAGTTCTTC. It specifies CASRTGTVRQFF.